Each of the 7 T cell receptor beta chains below was sequenced from the same sample in a study of cytomegalovirus exposure and HLA in healthy donors. The PCR had 60 Vbeta and 13 Jbeta primers. Measured with immunoSEQ multiplex PCR; TCRdb has only the in-frame clones, and not every one. Among under 150,000 clones listed, 75% to 90% were seen once. Sequencing input: PBMCs. These receptors were taken from a woman aged 40 to 50 in good health and CMV-seropositive.

The genes are TRBV19 and TRBJ2-7; TRBD1 aligns across 10 bases. The germline gives CDR1 LNHDA, CDR2 SQIVND (reference sequence). The CDR3 runs to 15 residues. After removal of 0 bases from V and 3 bases from J, the junction contained 2 bases not matched to a gene. The CDR3 DNA sequence: TGTGCCAGTAGTATAGACGGACAGGGGGACTACGAGCAGTACTTC. Amino acids: CASSIDGQGDYEQYF. Full variable domain (outside the CDR3, taken from reference TRBV19 and TRBJ2-7): DGGITQSPKYLFRKEGQNVTLSCEQNLNHDAMYWYRQDPGQGLRLIYYSQIVNDFQKGDIAEGYSVSREKKESFPLTVTSAQKNPTAFYLCASSIDGQGDYEQYFGPGTRLTVT.

J is TRBJ2-7 and V is TRBV19; maybe TRBD2 (9 bases). V was clipped by 5 bases and J by 2 bases, with 37 bases between them. The CDR3 totals 22 residues. CDR1 and CDR2 from the germline V gene are LNHDA and SQIVND (reference sequence). The CDR3, as DNA: TGTGCCAGTAGTGGGAAAGGACAGGGAGAGAGGCGGGAGGGCCTACGAACCTACGAGCAGTACTTC. Translated, it gives CASSGKGQGERREGLRTYEQYF.

Details on this clone: At one end, the junction sequence differs from germline, possibly due to a read error. The rearrangement uses TRBV19 and TRBJ1-1, with D possibly TRBD1 on 5 matching bases. This CDR3 spans 15 amino acids. The germline V gene has CDR1 LNHDA and CDR2 SQIVND (reference sequence). CDR3: CASSLVRVVKTEAFF. The CDR3 DNA follows: TGTGCCAGTAGTCTTGTCAGGGTGGTGAAGACTGAAGCTTTCTTT.

The chain couples TRBV21-1 to TRBJ2-7; TRBD1 reflects the table's D call only, with no check against the DNA. TRBV21-1 has pseudogene status. The CDR3 is 14 residues long. CDR3 residues: CASSPSDSSYEQYF. The CDR3 DNA reads TGTGCCAGCAGCCCTTCGGACAGCTCCTACGAGCAGTACTTC.

The chain joins TRBV19 to TRBJ2-3; no firm D call. CDR1 is LNHDA, CDR2 SQIVND, per germline (reference sequence). Between the trimmed V and J ends, which lost 5 bases and 5 bases, there was a span of 14 bases. The CDR3 consists of 14 residues. This CDR3 reads CASSAMGFQDTQYF. The CDR3 coding sequence is TGTGCCAGTAGTGCCATGGGCTTTCAAGATACGCAGTATTTT.

The chain links TRBV21-1 to TRBJ2-7; the table assigns TRBD2, which was not confirmed against the DNA. TRBV21-1 is a listed pseudogene. This CDR3 comprises 19 residues. CDR3 nucleotide sequence: TGTGCCAGCAGCAAAGAGGAGCGGCGGGAGGGCCCGAGGTCCTACGAGCAGTACTTC. Its protein product is CASSKEERREGPRSYEQYF.

A few counts support this clone. The V gene is TRBV2, the J gene TRBJ1-2; TRBD1 aligns across 9 bases. Looked up from germline, CDR1 is SNHLY and CDR2 is FYNNEI. Trimming cost V 2 bases and J 8 bases; bases outside gene matches: 12. The CDR3 sequence is 16 residues long. The CDR3 is CASSEQYDRGIGGYTF. As DNA, the CDR3 is TGTGCCAGCAGTGAACAGTACGACAGGGGGATAGGAGGCTACACCTTC.